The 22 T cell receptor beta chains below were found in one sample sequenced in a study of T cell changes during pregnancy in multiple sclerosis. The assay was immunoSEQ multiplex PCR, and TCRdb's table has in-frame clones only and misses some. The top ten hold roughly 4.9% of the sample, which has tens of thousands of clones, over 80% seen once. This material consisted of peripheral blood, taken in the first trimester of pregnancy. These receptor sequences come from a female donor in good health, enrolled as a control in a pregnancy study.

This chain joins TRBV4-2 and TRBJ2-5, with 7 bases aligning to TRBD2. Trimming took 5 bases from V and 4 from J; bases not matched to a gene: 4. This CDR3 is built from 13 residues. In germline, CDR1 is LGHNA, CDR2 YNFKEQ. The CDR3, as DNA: TGTGCCAGCAGCTCCGGGGGGATAGAGACCCAGTACTTC. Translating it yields CASSSGGIETQYF.

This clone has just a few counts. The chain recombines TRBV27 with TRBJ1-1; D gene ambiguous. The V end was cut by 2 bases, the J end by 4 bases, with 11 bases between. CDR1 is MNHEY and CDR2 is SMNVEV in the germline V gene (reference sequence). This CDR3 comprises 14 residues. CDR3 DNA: TGTGCCAGCAGTTTACTAATGGGGAGCACTGAAGCTTTCTTT. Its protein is CASSLLMGSTEAFF.

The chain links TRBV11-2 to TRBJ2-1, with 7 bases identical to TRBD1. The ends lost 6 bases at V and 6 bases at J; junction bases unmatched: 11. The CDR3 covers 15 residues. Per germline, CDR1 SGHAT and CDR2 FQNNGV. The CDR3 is CASRLPGQKFNEQFF. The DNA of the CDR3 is TGTGCCAGCAGGTTACCGGGACAGAAATTCAATGAGCAGTTCTTC.

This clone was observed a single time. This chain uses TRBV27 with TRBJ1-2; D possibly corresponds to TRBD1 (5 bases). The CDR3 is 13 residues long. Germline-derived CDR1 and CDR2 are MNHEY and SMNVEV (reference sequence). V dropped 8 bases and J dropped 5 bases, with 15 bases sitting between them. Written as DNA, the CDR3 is TGTGCCAGCCGGTCGGGGGGTAGGTATGGCTACACCTTC. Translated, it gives CASRSGGRYGYTF.

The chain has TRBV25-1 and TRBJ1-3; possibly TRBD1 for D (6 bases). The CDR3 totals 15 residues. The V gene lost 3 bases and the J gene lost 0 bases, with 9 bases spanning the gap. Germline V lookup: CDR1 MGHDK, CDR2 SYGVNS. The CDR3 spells CASSDLTGSGNTIYF. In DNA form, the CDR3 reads TGTGCCAGCAGTGACCTGACAGGCTCTGGAAACACCATATATTTT.

The CDR3 nucleotides are TGCGCCAGCAGTCCAGGAAGCAATCAGCCCCAGCATTTT. It codes for CASSPGSNQPQHF. The chain couples TRBV10-2 to TRBJ1-5; D remains unclear. This CDR3 has 13 residues. CDR1 WSHSY and CDR2 SAAADI come from the germline V gene. V lost 5 bases and J 1 base, leaving 6 bases between the germline ends.

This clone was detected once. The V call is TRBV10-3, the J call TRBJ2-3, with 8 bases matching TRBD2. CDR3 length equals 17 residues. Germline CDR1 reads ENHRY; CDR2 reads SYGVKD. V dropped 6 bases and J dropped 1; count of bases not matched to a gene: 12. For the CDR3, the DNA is TGTGCCATCAGCTACAAAACTTTGCGGGAGGGCACAGATACGCAGTATTTT. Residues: CAISYKTLREGTDTQYF.

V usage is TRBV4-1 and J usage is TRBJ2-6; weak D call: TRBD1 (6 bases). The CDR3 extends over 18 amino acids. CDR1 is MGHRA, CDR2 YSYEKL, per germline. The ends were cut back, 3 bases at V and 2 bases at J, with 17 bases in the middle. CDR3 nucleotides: TGCGCCAGCAGCCATCTAAGGGCAGGGGACGCTGGGGCCAACGTCCTGACTTTC. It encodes CASSHLRAGDAGANVLTF.

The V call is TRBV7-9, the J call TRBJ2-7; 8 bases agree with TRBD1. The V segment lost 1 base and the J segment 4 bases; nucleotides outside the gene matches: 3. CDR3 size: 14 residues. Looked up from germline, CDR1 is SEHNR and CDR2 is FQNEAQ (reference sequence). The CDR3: CASSLVTGGYEQYF. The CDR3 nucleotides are TGTGCCAGCAGCTTAGTAACAGGGGGTTACGAGCAGTACTTC.

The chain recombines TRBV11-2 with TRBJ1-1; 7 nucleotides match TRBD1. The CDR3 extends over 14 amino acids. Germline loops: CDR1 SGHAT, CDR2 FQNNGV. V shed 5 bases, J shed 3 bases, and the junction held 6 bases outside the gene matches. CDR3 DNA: TGTGCCAGCAGCGAGACAGGGCGGGACACTGAAGCTTTCTTT. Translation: CASSETGRDTEAFF.

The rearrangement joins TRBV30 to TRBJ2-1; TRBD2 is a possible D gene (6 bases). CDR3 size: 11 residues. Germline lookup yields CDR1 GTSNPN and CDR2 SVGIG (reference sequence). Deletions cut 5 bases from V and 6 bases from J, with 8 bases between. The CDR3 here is CAWRESNEQFF. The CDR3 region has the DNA TGTGCCTGGCGGGAGTCCAATGAGCAGTTCTTC.

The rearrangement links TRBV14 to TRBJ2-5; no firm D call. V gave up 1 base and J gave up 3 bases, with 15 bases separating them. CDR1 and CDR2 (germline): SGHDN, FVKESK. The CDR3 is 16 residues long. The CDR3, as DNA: TGTGCCAGCAGCCAAGTTAAGTGGCCAGAGGAAGAGACCCAGTACTTC. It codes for CASSQVKWPEEETQYF. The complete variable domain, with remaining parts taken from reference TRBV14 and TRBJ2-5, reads EAGVTQFPSHSVIEKGQTVTLRCDPISGHDNLYWYRRVMGKEIKFLLHFVKESKQDESGMPNNRFLAERTGGTYSTLKVQPAELEDSGVYFCASSQVKWPEEETQYFGPGTRLLVL.

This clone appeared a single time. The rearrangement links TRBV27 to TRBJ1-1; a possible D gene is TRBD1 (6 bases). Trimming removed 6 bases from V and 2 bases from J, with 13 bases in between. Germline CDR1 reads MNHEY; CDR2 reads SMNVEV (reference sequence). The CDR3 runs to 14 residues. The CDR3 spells CASRGADRNTEAFF. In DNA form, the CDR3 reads TGTGCCAGCAGGGGGGCGGACCGAAACACTGAAGCTTTCTTT.

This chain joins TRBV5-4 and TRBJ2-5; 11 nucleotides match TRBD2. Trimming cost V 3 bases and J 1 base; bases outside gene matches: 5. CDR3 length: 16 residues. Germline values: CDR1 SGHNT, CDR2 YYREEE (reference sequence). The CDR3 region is CASSSGTSGFQETQYF. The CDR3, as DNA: TGTGCCAGCAGCTCCGGGACTAGCGGATTCCAAGAGACCCAGTACTTC.

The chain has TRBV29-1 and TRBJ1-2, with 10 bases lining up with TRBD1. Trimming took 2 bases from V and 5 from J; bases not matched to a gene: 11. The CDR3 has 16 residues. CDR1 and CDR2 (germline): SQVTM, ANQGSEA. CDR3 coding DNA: TGCAGCGTTGAAAGCGGACAGGGGGTTTATTCTTATGGCTACACCTTC. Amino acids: CSVESGQGVYSYGYTF.

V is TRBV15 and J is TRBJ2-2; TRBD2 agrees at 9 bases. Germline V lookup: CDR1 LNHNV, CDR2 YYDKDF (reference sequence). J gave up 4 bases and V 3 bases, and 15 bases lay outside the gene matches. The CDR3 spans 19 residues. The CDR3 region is CATSSVAGEVFAGTGELFF. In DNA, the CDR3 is TGTGCCACCAGCAGCGTAGCGGGAGAGGTTTTCGCGGGCACCGGGGAGCTGTTTTTT.

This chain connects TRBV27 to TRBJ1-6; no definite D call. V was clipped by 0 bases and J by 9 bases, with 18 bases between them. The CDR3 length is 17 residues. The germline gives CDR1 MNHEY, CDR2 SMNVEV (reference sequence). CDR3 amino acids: CASSLSGSGSGISPLHF. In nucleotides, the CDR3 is TGTGCCAGCAGTTTATCTGGGTCGGGGTCGGGGATTTCACCCCTCCACTTT.

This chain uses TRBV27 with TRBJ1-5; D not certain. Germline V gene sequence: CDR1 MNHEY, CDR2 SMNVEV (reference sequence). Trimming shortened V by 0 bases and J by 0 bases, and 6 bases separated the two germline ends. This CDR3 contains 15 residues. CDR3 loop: CASSLSSHSNQPQHF. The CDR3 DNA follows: TGTGCCAGCAGTTTATCAAGCCATAGCAATCAGCCCCAGCATTTT.

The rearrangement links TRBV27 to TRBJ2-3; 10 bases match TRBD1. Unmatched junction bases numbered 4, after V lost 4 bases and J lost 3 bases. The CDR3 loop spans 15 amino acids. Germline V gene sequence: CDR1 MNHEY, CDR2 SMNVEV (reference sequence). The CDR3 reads CASSYRQGATDTQYF. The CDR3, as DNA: TGTGCCAGCAGTTACCGACAGGGGGCGACAGATACGCAGTATTTT.

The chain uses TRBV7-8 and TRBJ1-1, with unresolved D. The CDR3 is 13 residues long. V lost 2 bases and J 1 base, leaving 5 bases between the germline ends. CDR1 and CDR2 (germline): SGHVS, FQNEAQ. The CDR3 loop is CASSLNTNTEAFF. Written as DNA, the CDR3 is TGTGCCAGCAGCTTAAACACGAACACTGAAGCTTTCTTT.

CDR3 nucleotide sequence: TGCGCCAGCAGCTCCCACTATAACACTGAAGCTTTCTTT. As protein: CASSSHYNTEAFF. This chain connects TRBV5-1 to TRBJ1-1; D unclear. Germline V lookup: CDR1 SGHRS, CDR2 YFSETQ. V lost 3 bases and J 2 bases, leaving 8 bases between the germline ends. This CDR3 contains 13 residues.

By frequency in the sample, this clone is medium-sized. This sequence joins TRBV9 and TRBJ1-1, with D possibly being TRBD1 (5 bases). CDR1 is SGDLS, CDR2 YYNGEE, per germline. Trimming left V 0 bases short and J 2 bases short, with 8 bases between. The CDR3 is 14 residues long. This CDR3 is CASSVEQANTEAFF. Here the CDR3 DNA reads TGTGCCAGCAGCGTAGAACAGGCCAACACTGAAGCTTTCTTT. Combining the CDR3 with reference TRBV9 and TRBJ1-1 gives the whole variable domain DSGVTQTPKHLITATGQRVTLRCSPRSGDLSVYWYQQSLDQGLQFLIQYYNGEERAKGNILERFSAQQFPDLHSELNLSSLELGDSALYFCASSVEQANTEAFFGQGTRLTVV.